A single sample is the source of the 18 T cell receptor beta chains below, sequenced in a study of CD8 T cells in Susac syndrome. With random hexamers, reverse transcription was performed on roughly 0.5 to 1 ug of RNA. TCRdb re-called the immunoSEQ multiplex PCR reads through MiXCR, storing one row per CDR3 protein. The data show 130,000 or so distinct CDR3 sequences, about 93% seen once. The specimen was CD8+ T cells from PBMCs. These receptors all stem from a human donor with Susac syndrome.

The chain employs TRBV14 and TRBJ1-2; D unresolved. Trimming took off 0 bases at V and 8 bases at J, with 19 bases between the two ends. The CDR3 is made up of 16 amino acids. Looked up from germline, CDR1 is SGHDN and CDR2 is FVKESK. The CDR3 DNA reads TGTGCCAGCAGCCAAGAGAGTGAAGTAATGGCGGGAGGCTACACCTTC. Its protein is CASSQESEVMAGGYTF.

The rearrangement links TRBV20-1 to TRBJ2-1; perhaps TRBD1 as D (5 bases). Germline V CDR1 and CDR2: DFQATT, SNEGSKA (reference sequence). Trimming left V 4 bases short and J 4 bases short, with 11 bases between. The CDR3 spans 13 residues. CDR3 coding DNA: TGCAGTGCTAAAGACAGACTTTACAATGAGCAGTTCTTC. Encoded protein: CSAKDRLYNEQFF.

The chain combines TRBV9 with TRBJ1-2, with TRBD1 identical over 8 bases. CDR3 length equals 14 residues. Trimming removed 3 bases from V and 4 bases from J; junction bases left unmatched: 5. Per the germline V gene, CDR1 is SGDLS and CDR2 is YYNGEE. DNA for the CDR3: TGTGCCAGCAGCGCCTCCGGGACAGGCTATGGCTACACCTTC. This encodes CASSASGTGYGYTF.

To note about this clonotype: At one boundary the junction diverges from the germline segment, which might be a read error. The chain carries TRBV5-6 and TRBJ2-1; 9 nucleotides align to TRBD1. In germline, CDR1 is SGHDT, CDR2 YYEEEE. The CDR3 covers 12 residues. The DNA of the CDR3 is TGTGCCAGCAGCCTCGGGGGACAGGGCCCTCTCTTC. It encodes CASSLGGQGPLF.

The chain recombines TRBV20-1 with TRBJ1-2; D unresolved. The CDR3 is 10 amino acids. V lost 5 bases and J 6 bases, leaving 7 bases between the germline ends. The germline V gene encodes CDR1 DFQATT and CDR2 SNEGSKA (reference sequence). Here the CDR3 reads CSAYTDGYTF. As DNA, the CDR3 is TGCAGTGCTTACACTGATGGCTACACCTTC.

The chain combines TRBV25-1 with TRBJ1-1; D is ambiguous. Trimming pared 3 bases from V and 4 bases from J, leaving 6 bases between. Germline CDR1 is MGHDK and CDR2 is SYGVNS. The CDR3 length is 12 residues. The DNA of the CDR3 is TGTGCCAGCAGTGACCCCAGCACTGAAGCTTTCTTT. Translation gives CASSDPSTEAFF.

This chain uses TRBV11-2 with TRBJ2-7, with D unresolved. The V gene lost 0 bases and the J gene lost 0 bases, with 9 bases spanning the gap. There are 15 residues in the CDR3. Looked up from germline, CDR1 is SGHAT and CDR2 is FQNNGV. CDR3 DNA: TGTGCCAGCAGCTTAGAGGGATTGGGCTCCTACGAGCAGTACTTC. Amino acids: CASSLEGLGSYEQYF.

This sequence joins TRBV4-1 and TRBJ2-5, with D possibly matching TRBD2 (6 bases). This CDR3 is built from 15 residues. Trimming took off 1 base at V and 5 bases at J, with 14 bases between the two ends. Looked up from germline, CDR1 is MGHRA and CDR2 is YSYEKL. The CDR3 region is CASSQGRRAGETQYF. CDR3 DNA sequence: TGCGCCAGCAGCCAAGGGAGGCGGGCGGGGGAGACCCAGTACTTC.

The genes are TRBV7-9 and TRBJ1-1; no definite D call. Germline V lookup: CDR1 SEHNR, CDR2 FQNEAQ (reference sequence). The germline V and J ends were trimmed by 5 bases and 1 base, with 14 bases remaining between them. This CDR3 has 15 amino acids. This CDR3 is CASSPGQNPNTEAFF. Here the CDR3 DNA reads TGTGCCAGCAGCCCCGGGCAGAACCCGAACACTGAAGCTTTCTTT.

CDR3 loop: CASSDLGRTSYEQYF. DNA for the CDR3: TGTGCCAGCAGCGACTTGGGACGGACCTCCTACGAGCAGTACTTC. The chain couples TRBV5-5 to TRBJ2-7; D may correspond to TRBD1 or TRBD2 (5 bases each). The CDR3 contains 15 residues. Between the trimmed V and J ends, which lost 4 bases and 0 bases, there was a span of 14 bases. Germline-derived CDR1 and CDR2 are SGHKS and YYEKEE (reference sequence).

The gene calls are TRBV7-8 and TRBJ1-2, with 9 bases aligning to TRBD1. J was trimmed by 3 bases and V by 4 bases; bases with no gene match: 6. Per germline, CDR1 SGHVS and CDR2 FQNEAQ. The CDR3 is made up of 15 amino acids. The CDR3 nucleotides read TGTGCCAGCAGCTCGGACAGGGGACGGGACTATGGCTACACCTTC. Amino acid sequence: CASSSDRGRDYGYTF.

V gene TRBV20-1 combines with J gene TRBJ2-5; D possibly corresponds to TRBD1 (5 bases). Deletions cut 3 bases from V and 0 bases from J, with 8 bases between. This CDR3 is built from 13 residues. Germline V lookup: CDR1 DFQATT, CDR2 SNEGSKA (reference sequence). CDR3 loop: CSARETDQETQYF. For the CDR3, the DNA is TGCAGTGCTAGGGAGACAGACCAAGAGACCCAGTACTTC.

The CDR3 nucleotides read TGCAGCGTTGAGCTTCCGCAGGGGGAAATCTACGAGCAGTACTTC. It translates to CSVELPQGEIYEQYF. V gene TRBV29-1 combines with J gene TRBJ2-7, with 7 bases that match TRBD1. The ends lost 3 bases at V and 3 bases at J; junction bases unmatched: 11. CDR1 SQVTM and CDR2 ANQGSEA come from the germline V gene. The CDR3 is made up of 15 amino acids.

Here the CDR3 DNA reads TGTGCCAGCACCCCAAATCGGGCTAGAGGCACAGATACGCAGTATTTT. This translates into CASTPNRARGTDTQYF. The chain uses TRBV12-3 or TRBV12-4 and TRBJ2-3, with unresolved D. V lost 7 bases and J 1 base, leaving 18 bases between the germline ends. The CDR3 consists of 16 residues.

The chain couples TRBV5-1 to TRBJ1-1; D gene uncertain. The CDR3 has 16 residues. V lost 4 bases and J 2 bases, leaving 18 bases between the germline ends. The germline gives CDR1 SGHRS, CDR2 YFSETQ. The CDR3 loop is CASSAATQEYNTEAFF. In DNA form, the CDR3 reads TGCGCCAGCAGCGCGGCCACCCAGGAATACAACACTGAAGCTTTCTTT.

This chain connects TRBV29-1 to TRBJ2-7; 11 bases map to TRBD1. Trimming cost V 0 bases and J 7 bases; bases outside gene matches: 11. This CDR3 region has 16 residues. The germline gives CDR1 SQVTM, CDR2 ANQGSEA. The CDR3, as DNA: TGCAGCGTTGAAGAGGGGAGTGGACAGGGGGCGCGAGAGCAGTACTTC. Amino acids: CSVEEGSGQGAREQYF.

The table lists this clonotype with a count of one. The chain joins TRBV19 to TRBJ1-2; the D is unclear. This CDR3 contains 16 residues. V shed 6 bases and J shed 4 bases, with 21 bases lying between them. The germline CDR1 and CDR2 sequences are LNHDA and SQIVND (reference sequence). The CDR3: CASRGMMTESFYGYTF. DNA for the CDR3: TGTGCCAGTAGAGGGATGATGACTGAGTCGTTCTATGGCTACACCTTC.

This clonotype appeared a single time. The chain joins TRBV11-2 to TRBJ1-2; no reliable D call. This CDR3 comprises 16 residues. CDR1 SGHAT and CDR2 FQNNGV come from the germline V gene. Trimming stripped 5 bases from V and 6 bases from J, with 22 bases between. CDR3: CASSPPNRGLWDGYTF. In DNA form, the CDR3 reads TGTGCCAGCAGCCCCCCCAACCGGGGTCTATGGGATGGCTACACCTTC.